The T cell receptor beta chain under discussion was sequenced for a study of regulatory T cells. Findings and limits, study-wide: Hydrophobic residues at CDR3 positions 6 and 7 were enriched in conventional CD4+ T cells of CD3G-deficient patients.

Germline V lookup: CDR1 SGHTA, CDR2 FQGNSA. This CDR3 comprises 15 residues. The V gene lost 1 base and the J gene lost 2 bases, with 12 bases spanning the gap. Notes on this clone: What it binds is not known.

Primers: 52 TRBV forward and 13 TRBJ reverse. Assay used: immunoSEQ multiplex PCR; TCRdb lists only in-frame clones, some missing. Of about 35,000 clones in the sample, approximately 91% were seen once. This sequence joins TRBV7-2 and TRBJ2-7, with a tentative D call TRBD2 (6 bases). Sequencing used conventional CD4+ T cells sorted from blood. This TCR came from a young adult with CD3G deficiency. CDR3 region: CASSLDRGITYEQYF. The CDR3 DNA reads TGTGCCAGCAGCTTAGATCGGGGGATTACCTACGAGCAGTACTTC.